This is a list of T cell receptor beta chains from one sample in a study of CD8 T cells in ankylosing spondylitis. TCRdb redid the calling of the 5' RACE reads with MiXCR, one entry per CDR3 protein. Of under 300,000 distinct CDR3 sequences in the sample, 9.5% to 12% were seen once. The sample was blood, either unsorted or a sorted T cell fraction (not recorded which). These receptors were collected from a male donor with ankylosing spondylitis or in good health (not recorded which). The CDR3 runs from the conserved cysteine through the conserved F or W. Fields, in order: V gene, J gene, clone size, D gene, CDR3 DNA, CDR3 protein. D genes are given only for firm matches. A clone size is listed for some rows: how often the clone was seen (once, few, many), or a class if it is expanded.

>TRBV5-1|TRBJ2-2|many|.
TGCGCCAGCAGAGTCAACACCGGGGAGCTGTTTTTT
CASRVNTGELFF
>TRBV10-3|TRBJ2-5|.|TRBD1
TGTGCCATCAGCAAAGACAGGGGACAGACCCAGTACTTC
CAISKDRGQTQYF
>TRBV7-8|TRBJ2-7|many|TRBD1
TGTGCCAGCCGGGCGGGGACAGGGGCATACGAGCAGTACTTC
CASRAGTGAYEQYF
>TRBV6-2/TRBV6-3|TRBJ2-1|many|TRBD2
TGTGCCAGCAGTGCAGAAGCCGGGACTAGGTTCTACAATGAGCAGTTCTTC
CASSAEAGTRFYNEQFF
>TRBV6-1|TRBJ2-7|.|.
TGTGCCAGCAGTGAGTTTATAGGGGCCTACGAGCAGTACTTC
CASSEFIGAYEQYF
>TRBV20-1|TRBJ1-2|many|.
TGCAGTGCTAGAGATTTCAGGGGAGGTGGCTACACCTTC
CSARDFRGGGYTF
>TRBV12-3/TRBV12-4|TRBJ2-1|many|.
TGTGCCAGCGCGCGGGACCGGTACAATGAGCAGTTCTTC
CASARDRYNEQFF
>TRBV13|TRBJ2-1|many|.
TGTGCCAGCAGCTTAGGCTTCGGTCGGAGGAGCTCCTACAATGAGCAGTTCTTC
CASSLGFGRRSSYNEQFF
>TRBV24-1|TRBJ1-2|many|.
TGTGCCACCAGTTGGGGCGGGGGCTACACCTTC
CATSWGGGYTF
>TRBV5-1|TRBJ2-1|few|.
TGCGCCAGCAGCTTCTGGGGGGTCCGCTCCTACAATGAGCAGTTCTTC
CASSFWGVRSYNEQFF
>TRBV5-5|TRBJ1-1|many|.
TGTGCCAGCAGCTTTCAGACGAACACTGAAGCTTTCTTT
CASSFQTNTEAFF
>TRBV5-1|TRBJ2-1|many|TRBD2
TGCGCCAGCAGGGGAGCGGGAGCGGGTAGCAATGAGCAGTTCTTC
CASRGAGAGSNEQFF
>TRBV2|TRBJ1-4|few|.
TGTGCCAGCGGCACCGGGAGGGGCGCCGGTGAAAAACTGTTTTTT
CASGTGRGAGEKLFF
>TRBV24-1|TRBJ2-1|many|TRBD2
TGTGCCACCAGTGATCCTGGACTAGCGAAAGACAATGAGCAGTTCTTC
CATSDPGLAKDNEQFF
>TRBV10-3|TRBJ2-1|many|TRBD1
TGTGCCACTAGCCCCACAGGGGGCCTTCAAGATGAGCAGTTCTTC
CATSPTGGLQDEQFF
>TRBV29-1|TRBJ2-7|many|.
TGCAGCGTTGTAGGGAAAACCTACGAGCAGTACTTC
CSVVGKTYEQYF
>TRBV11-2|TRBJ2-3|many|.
TGTGCCAGCAGCTTAGAACGGACTAATCAGTTGCCAGATACGCAGTATTTT
CASSLERTNQLPDTQYF
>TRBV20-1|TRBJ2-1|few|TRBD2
TGCAGTGCACAAACTAGCGGGGACTACAATGAGCAGTTCTTC
CSAQTSGDYNEQFF
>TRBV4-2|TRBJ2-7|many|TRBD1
TGTGCCAGCAGCCAAGTGACAGGGGTCTTCTACGAGCAGTACTTC
CASSQVTGVFYEQYF
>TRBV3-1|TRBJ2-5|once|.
TGTGCCAGCAGCCACGGTGGGTCTTGGGAGACCCAGTACTTC
CASSHGGSWETQYF
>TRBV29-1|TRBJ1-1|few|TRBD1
TGCAGCGCCGGACAGGGTAGCACTGAAGCTTTCTTT
CSAGQGSTEAFF
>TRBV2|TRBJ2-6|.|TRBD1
TGTACCAGCAGCTTCCTCGGACGAGGGGGCTCTGAGGCCAACGTCCTGACTTTC
CTSSFLGRGGSEANVLTF
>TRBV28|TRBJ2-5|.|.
TGTGCCAGCAGTTTTCAGGGCCGGGGGGAGACCCAGTACTTC
CASSFQGRGETQYF
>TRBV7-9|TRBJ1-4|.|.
TGTGCCAGCAGCTTAGGGACAGCTAATGAAAAACTGTTTTTT
CASSLGTANEKLFF
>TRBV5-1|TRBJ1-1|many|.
TGCGCCAGCAGCTTTGGAACCTTACTCGGGAACACTGAAGCTTTCTTT
CASSFGTLLGNTEAFF
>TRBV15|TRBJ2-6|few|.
TGTGCCACCAGCAGAGGGGGCGCTGGGGCCAACGTCCTGACTTTC
CATSRGGAGANVLTF
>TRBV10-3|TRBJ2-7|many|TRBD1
TGTGCCATCAGCTCCGGGACAGTTACCTACGAGCAGTACTTC
CAISSGTVTYEQYF
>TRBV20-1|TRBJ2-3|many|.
TGCAGTGCTAGTCATGTGTGGAGAACAGATACGCAGTATTTT
CSASHVWRTDTQYF
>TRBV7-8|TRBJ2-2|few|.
TGTGCCAGCAGCCTCCCGGGGGGGGAGCTGTTTTTT
CASSLPGGELFF
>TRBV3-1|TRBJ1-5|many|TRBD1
TGTGCCAGCAGCAAGCAGGGACAGGAAAATCAGCCCCAGCATTTT
CASSKQGQENQPQHF
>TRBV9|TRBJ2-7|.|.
TGTGCCAGCAGCGCTGGACGAGGGGACGAGCAGTACTTC
CASSAGRGDEQYF
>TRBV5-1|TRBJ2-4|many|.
TGCGCCAGCAGCCCGGTAGGCCTAGCTGAAAACATTCAGTACTTC
CASSPVGLAENIQYF
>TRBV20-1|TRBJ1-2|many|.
TGCAGTGCTAGAGTTCCCTATGGCTACACCTTC
CSARVPYGYTF
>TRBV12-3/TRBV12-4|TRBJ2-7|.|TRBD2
TGTGCCAGCAGTCCTTTGCGGGGGAGCAACGAGCAGTACTTC
CASSPLRGSNEQYF
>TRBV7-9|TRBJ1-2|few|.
TGTGCCAGCAGCGGGGGGAACTATGGCTACACCTTC
CASSGGNYGYTF
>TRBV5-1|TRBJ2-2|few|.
TGCGCCAGTAGCCACGGGACCCCGACCGGGGAGCTGTTTTTT
CASSHGTPTGELFF
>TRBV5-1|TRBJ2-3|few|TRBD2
TGCGCCAGCAGCTCTATGACTAGCGGGCGGGATACGCAGTATTTT
CASSSMTSGRDTQYF
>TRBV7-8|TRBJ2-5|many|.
TGTGCCAGCAGCTTAGCGGGGGGACGGAATACGGAGACCCAGTACTTC
CASSLAGGRNTETQYF
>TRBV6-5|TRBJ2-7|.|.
TGTGCCAGCAGAAAACAGGGATACGAGCAGTACTTC
CASRKQGYEQYF
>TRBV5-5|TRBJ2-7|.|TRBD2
TGTGCCAGCAGCCGACTAGCGGGAGGGATTACCTACGAGCAGTACTTC
CASSRLAGGITYEQYF